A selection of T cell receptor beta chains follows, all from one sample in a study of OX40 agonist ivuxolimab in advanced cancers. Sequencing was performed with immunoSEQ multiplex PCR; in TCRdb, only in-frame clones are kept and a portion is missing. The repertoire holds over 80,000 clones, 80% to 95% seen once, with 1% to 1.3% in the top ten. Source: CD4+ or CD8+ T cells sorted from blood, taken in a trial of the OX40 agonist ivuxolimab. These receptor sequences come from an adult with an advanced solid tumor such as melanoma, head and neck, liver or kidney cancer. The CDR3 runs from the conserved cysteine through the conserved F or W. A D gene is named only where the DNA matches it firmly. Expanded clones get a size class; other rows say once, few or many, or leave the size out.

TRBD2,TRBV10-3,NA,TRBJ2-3,TGTGCCATCAGTGAGCGCGGGGGGTTGGTAGATACGCAGTATTTT,CAISERGGLVDTQYF
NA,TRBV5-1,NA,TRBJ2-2,TGCGCCAGCAGCTTGGGTGGCGGAAGCACCGGGGAGCTGTTTTTT,CASSLGGGSTGELFF
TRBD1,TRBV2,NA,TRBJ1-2,TGTGCCAGCAAGCGGGGGCAGGGGGTGGCTTACACCTTC,CASKRGQGVAYTF
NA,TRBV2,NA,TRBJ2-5,TGTGCCAGCAGCCCCAGGCAAGAGACCCAGTACTTC,CASSPRQETQYF
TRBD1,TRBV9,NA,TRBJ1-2,TGTGCCAGCAGCGTAGATAAGGACAGGGGGGACTATGGCTACACCTTC,CASSVDKDRGDYGYTF
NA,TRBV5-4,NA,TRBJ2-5,TGTGCCAGCAGGAAGACCACAGGGGAGACCCAGTACTTC,CASRKTTGETQYF
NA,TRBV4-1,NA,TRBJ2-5,TGCGCCAGCAGCCAAGTCGAAGGGGCCCGGGAGACCCAGTACTTC,CASSQVEGARETQYF
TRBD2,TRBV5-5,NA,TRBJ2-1,TGTGCCAGCAGCTTGTCCCTAGCGGGAGGGGACAATGAGCAGTTCTTC,CASSLSLAGGDNEQFF
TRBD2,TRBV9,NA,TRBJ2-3,TGTGCCAGCAGCACCCCCGGGACTAGCGGGAGGGTCTCAGATACGCAGTATTTT,CASSTPGTSGRVSDTQYF
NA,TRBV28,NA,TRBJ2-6,TGTGCCAGCAGTTTGGGTGGGTTTGGGGCCAACGTCCTGACTTTC,CASSLGGFGANVLTF
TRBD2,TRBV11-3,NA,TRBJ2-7,TGTGCCAGCAGCCCGGGGGGACGCCTGCAGTACTTC,CASSPGGRLQYF
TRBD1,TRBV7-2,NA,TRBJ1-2,TGTGCCAGCAGCTCCGGGACAGGGAATGGCTACACCTTC,CASSSGTGNGYTF
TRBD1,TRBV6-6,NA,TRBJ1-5,TGTGCCAGCATTACCAACAGGGGGATGGATCAGCCCCAGCATTTT,CASITNRGMDQPQHF
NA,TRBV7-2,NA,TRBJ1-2,TGTGCCAGCAGCCGTTACATAGTGGGATCTAACTATGGCTACACCTTC,CASSRYIVGSNYGYTF
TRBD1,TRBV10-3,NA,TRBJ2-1,TGTGCCACCAGGGGGCAGTCTCGCAGTAGCAATGAGCAGTTCTTC,CATRGQSRSSNEQFF
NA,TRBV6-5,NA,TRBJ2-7,TGTGCCAGCAGTTATCGCGGGGACTCGTACGAGCAGTACTTC,CASSYRGDSYEQYF
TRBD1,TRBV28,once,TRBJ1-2,TGTGCCAGCAGTTTTGCAGGGGGATATCGGGGCTACACCTTC,CASSFAGGYRGYTF
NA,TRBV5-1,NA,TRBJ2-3,TGCGCCAGCAGCCCTCCCATTTCGAGAGATACGCAGTATTTT,CASSPPISRDTQYF
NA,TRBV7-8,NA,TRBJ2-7,TGTGCCAGCAGCCCAAAGGGGCTCGAGCTGGGGGGTAGATACGAGCAGTACTTC,CASSPKGLELGGRYEQYF
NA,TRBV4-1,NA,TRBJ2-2,TGCGCCAGCAGCCAAGATCCTTGGCCCGGGGAGCTGTTTTTT,CASSQDPWPGELFF
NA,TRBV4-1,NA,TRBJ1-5,TGCGCCAGCAGCCAAGAATTCGGGGTCAATCAGCCCCAGCATTTT,CASSQEFGVNQPQHF
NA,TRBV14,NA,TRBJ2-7,TGTGCCAGCAGCCAAGGTCGAAGTCGGTCCTACGAGCAGTACTTC,CASSQGRSRSYEQYF
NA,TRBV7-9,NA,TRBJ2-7,TGTGCCAGCAGCTCATTAAAACAGCGATTAAAGGGTAGCTACGAGCAGTACTTC,CASSSLKQRLKGSYEQYF
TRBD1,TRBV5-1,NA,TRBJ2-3,TGCGCCAGCAGCTGGGGACAGGGCTCAGATACGCAGTATTTT,CASSWGQGSDTQYF
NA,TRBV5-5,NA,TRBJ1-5,TGTGCCAGCAGCTTGCAGGGTGAGGGTCAGCCCCAGCATTTT,CASSLQGEGQPQHF